These 20 T cell receptor beta chains were sequenced from one sample in a study of T cell responses to AZD1222 COVID-19 vaccine. The method was immunoSEQ multiplex PCR; TCRdb's version includes in-frame clones alone and lacks a portion of them. The top ten hold approximately 5.6% of the sample, which has tens of thousands of clones, 92% seen once. The specimen comprised peripheral blood, sampled on day 0 of AZD1222 vaccination. The receptors shown here come from an adult in good health.

The chain carries TRBV28 and TRBJ2-3, with D maybe TRBD1 (6 bases). V was cut by 6 bases and J by 4 bases, with 20 bases left in between. This CDR3 spans 16 amino acids. Looked up from germline, CDR1 is MDHEN and CDR2 is SYDVKM. CDR3 protein: CASSKQGRRLADTQYF. As DNA, the CDR3 is TGTGCCAGCAGCAAACAGGGAAGGAGGTTGGCAGATACGCAGTATTTT. The entire variable domain, with the rest obtained from reference TRBV28 and TRBJ2-3, is as follows: DVKVTQSSRYLVKRTGEKVFLECVQDMDHENMFWYRQDPGLGLRLIYFSYDVKMKEKGDIPEGYSVSREKKERFSLILESASTNQTSMYLCASSKQGRRLADTQYFGPGTRLTVL.

The chain joins TRBV11-3 to TRBJ2-7; 10 bases fit TRBD2. Germline values: CDR1 SGHNT, CDR2 YENEEA. The J segment lost 5 bases and the V segment lost 4 bases, leaving 5 bases of the junction unmatched. The CDR3 consists of 14 residues. The CDR3 spells CASSSASGSNEQYF. DNA for the CDR3: TGTGCCAGCAGCTCGGCTAGCGGGAGCAACGAGCAGTACTTC.

This clone was counted a single time. J is TRBJ1-1 and V is TRBV5-1, with D uncertain. This CDR3 is built from 13 residues. Germline V gene sequence: CDR1 SGHRS, CDR2 YFSETQ. V was cut by 0 bases and J by 4 bases, with 7 bases left in between. As DNA, the CDR3 is TGCGCCAGCAGCTTGGGGGCCTTCACTGAAGCTTTCTTT. Translation: CASSLGAFTEAFF. Variable domain in full (rest from reference TRBV5-1 and TRBJ1-1): KAGVTQTPRYLIKTRGQQVTLSCSPISGHRSVSWYQQTPGQGLQFLFEYFSETQRNKGNFPGRFSGRQFSNSRSEMNVSTLELGDSALYLCASSLGAFTEAFFGQGTRLTVV.

The chain uses TRBV5-4 and TRBJ2-1; possibly TRBD2 for D (6 bases). Germline loops: CDR1 SGHNT, CDR2 YYREEE (reference sequence). With 0 bases removed from V and 6 bases from J, the gap between germline ends came to 19 bases. The CDR3 covers 17 residues. CDR3 in amino acids: CASSLDGGVVRFNEQFF. The CDR3 nucleotides are TGTGCCAGCAGCTTGGACGGGGGAGTAGTTAGGTTCAATGAGCAGTTCTTC.

The chain recombines TRBV7-3 with TRBJ1-2, with D perhaps matching TRBD1 (5 bases). V was clipped by 2 bases and J by 8 bases, with 12 bases between them. In germline, CDR1 is SGHTA, CDR2 FQGTGA. This CDR3 is built from 13 residues. CDR3 region: CASSLGTDTGYTF. The CDR3 nucleotides are TGTGCCAGCAGCTTAGGGACTGATACCGGCTACACCTTC.

The chain is built from TRBV2 and TRBJ1-1; D remains unclear. The V gene lost 3 bases and the J gene lost 7 bases, with 9 bases spanning the gap. In germline, CDR1 is SNHLY, CDR2 FYNNEI. The CDR3 contains 12 residues. This CDR3 reads CASSEAFFEAFF. CDR3 DNA sequence: TGTGCCAGCAGTGAGGCCTTCTTTGAAGCTTTCTTT.

CDR3 bases: TGTGCCAGCAGTTCCCCTCCAAATTCACCCCTCCACTTT. Translated: CASSSPPNSPLHF. The V and J genes are TRBV9 and TRBJ1-6, with D unclear. The CDR3 runs to 13 residues. The V gene's germline CDR1 is SGDLS and CDR2 YYNGEE. V dropped 5 bases and J dropped 7 bases, with 10 bases sitting between them.

The V call is TRBV11-2, the J call TRBJ2-7; 9 nucleotides match TRBD1. This CDR3 has 15 amino acids. The germline V gene encodes CDR1 SGHAT and CDR2 FQNNGV. V dropped 1 base and J dropped 5; count of bases not matched to a gene: 6. The CDR3 protein is CASSLGDREVDEQYF. The CDR3 DNA reads as TGTGCCAGCAGCTTAGGGGACAGGGAAGTCGACGAGCAGTACTTC.

V is TRBV5-1 and J is TRBJ2-3; D is uncertain. V was pared by 6 bases and J by 0 bases, with 8 bases between. Germline values: CDR1 SGHRS, CDR2 YFSETQ. This CDR3 spans 13 amino acids. Written as DNA, the CDR3 is TGCGCCAGCACCGGCACTAGCACAGATACGCAGTATTTT. It encodes CASTGTSTDTQYF.

The chain combines TRBV24-1 with TRBJ1-2; D remains unclear. The CDR3 extends over 13 amino acids. Germline CDR1 KGHDR, CDR2 SFDVKD. V lost 4 bases and J 3 bases, leaving 8 bases between the germline ends. CDR3 sequence: CATSEGSDYGYTF. For the CDR3, the DNA is TGTGCCACCAGTGAGGGGAGCGACTATGGCTACACCTTC.

The V call is TRBV6-2 or TRBV6-3, the J call TRBJ2-1; TRBD2 matches 15 bases. V gave up 4 bases and J gave up 0 bases; unmatched junction bases: 1. CDR1 is MNHEY, CDR2 SVGEGT, per germline. The CDR3 consists of 17 residues. CDR3 nucleotides: TGTGCCAGCAGTTCGGGACTAGCGGGAGGCTCCTACAATGAGCAGTTCTTC. Its translation: CASSSGLAGGSYNEQFF.

V is TRBV19 and J is TRBJ2-2; possible D gene TRBD1, 6 bases. Germline V gives CDR1 LNHDA, CDR2 SQIVND (reference sequence). V lost 5 bases and J lost 7, with 14 bases in between. The CDR3 runs 14 residues. The DNA for the CDR3 is TGTGCCAGTAGTTTACAGGGAGAAGACGGGGAGCTGTTTTTT. Protein: CASSLQGEDGELFF.

A word on this clone: Other DNA sequences in this specimen translate into the identical CDR3. CDR3 sequence (DNA): TGTGCCAGCAGTTTGGCGGGAGGGCCTGGGGAGACCCAGTACTTC. It yields the protein CASSLAGGPGETQYF. The V and J genes are TRBV27 and TRBJ2-5; TRBD2 matches 9 bases. In germline, CDR1 is MNHEY, CDR2 SMNVEV (reference sequence). There are 15 residues in the CDR3. V shed 3 bases and J 5 bases; nucleotides not matched to a gene: 7.

The V call is TRBV12-3 or TRBV12-4, the J call TRBJ1-5, with 9 bases fitting TRBD1. Germline trimming cut 6 bases from V and 4 bases from J; bases unmatched to any gene: 1. The CDR3 has 13 residues. The CDR3, as DNA: TGTGCCAGCAGCGGGACAGGGAATCAGCCCCAGCATTTT. Residues: CASSGTGNQPQHF.

The rearrangement links TRBV4-1 to TRBJ2-7; D is unresolved. This CDR3 has 14 amino acids. Germline V CDR1 and CDR2: MGHRA, YSYEKL. The V end lost 1 base, the J end lost 5 bases, and 12 bases lay between the germline ends. CDR3 bases: TGCGCCAGCAGCCAAGGTGTTTTCTTGGACGAGCAGTACTTC. It is translated as CASSQGVFLDEQYF.

The chain links TRBV5-1 to TRBJ2-1; 9 nucleotides align to TRBD2. CDR1 and CDR2 (germline): SGHRS, YFSETQ. This CDR3 is built from 19 residues. With 3 bases clipped from V and 0 bases from J, the junction kept 13 bases outside the gene matches. CDR3 in amino acids: CASSSLSGAGGSSYNEQFF. In DNA form, the CDR3 reads TGCGCCAGCAGCTCGCTTAGCGGAGCGGGGGGAAGCTCCTACAATGAGCAGTTCTTC.

V gene TRBV5-1 combines with J gene TRBJ2-3, with a tentative D call TRBD2 (6 bases). The CDR3 is 15 amino acids. Deletions cut 0 bases from V and 4 bases from J, with 12 bases between. CDR1 is SGHRS, CDR2 YFSETQ, per germline. The CDR3 here is CASSLAPGVADTQYF. The CDR3 region has the DNA TGCGCCAGCAGCTTGGCCCCGGGAGTGGCAGATACGCAGTATTTT. Full variable domain (missing parts from reference TRBV5-1 and TRBJ2-3): KAGVTQTPRYLIKTRGQQVTLSCSPISGHRSVSWYQQTPGQGLQFLFEYFSETQRNKGNFPGRFSGRQFSNSRSEMNVSTLELGDSALYLCASSLAPGVADTQYFGPGTRLTVL.

The V gene is TRBV4-2, the J gene TRBJ2-1; maybe TRBD2 (6 bases). CDR3 length: 12 residues. In germline, CDR1 is LGHNA, CDR2 YNFKEQ. Trimming removed 6 bases at V and 5 bases at J, with 8 bases between. CDR3 amino acids: CASRDYHNEQFF. CDR3 bases: TGTGCCAGCAGGGACTACCACAATGAGCAGTTCTTC.

V is TRBV2 and J is TRBJ1-1; 9 bases agree with TRBD1. The ends lost 5 bases at V and 6 bases at J; junction bases unmatched: 10. CDR1 and CDR2 from the germline V gene are SNHLY and FYNNEI. The CDR3 loop spans 15 amino acids. The chain's CDR3 is CASSLRQGGGSEAFF. In nucleotides, the CDR3 is TGTGCCAGCAGTCTGCGACAGGGGGGTGGATCTGAAGCTTTCTTT. Full variable domain (remainder filled in from reference TRBV2 and TRBJ1-1): EPEVTQTPSHQVTQMGQEVILRCVPISNHLYFYWYRQILGQKVEFLVSFYNNEISEKSEIFDDQFSVERPDGSNFTLKIRSTKLEDSAMYFCASSLRQGGGSEAFFGQGTRLTVV.

A single count supports this clone. The V gene is TRBV7-6, the J gene TRBJ2-7, with 11 nucleotides matching TRBD1. The V gene's germline CDR1 is SGHVS and CDR2 FNYEAQ. V shed 5 bases, J shed 10 bases, and the junction held 10 bases outside the gene matches. The CDR3 loop spans 14 amino acids. Here the CDR3 reads CASSPTRTGGEQYF. The CDR3, as DNA: TGTGCCAGCAGCCCAACCCGGACAGGGGGCGAACAGTACTTC.